Presented here are 14 T cell receptor beta chains from one specimen sequenced in a study of cytomegalovirus exposure and HLA in healthy donors. PCR employed 60 Vbeta and 13 Jbeta primers. Assay used: immunoSEQ multiplex PCR; TCRdb lists only in-frame clones, some missing. The sample data list tens of thousands of clones. Material for sequencing was PBMCs. The receptors were gathered from a man over 45 in good health and CMV-seropositive.

V usage is TRBV7-2 and J usage is TRBJ1-1; TRBD1 aligns across 7 bases. This CDR3 region has 16 residues. V was clipped by 5 bases and J by 5 bases; unmatched bases: 14. Per germline, CDR1 SGHTA and CDR2 FQGNSA. As DNA, the CDR3 is TGTGCCAGCAGCCTGAACTCTGAGGGGGCGTGGACTGAAGCTTTCTTT. Amino acid sequence: CASSLNSEGAWTEAFF.

The chain couples TRBV6-6 to TRBJ1-1; TRBD1 agrees at 10 bases. V lost 6 bases and J lost 8; bases outside the gene matches: 3. The CDR3 extends over 12 amino acids. Germline V gene lookup returns CDR1 MNHNY and CDR2 SVGAGI (reference sequence). The CDR3 is CASSGTGAEAFF. CDR3 nucleotides: TGTGCCAGCAGCGGGACAGGGGCAGAAGCTTTCTTT.

The rearrangement links TRBV2 to TRBJ1-5; 7 nucleotides line up with TRBD1. Trimming removed 6 bases from V and 7 bases from J; junction bases left unmatched: 6. The length of the CDR3 is 13 residues. Germline V gives CDR1 SNHLY, CDR2 FYNNEI. CDR3 nucleotide sequence: TGTGCCAGCAGGGTAGGGGGCGGGCAGCCCCAGCATTTT. It specifies CASRVGGGQPQHF.

The genes are TRBV7-9 and TRBJ2-3; maybe TRBD1 (5 bases). V shed 2 bases and J shed 3 bases, with 12 bases lying between them. This CDR3 is built from 15 residues. Germline lookup yields CDR1 SEHNR and CDR2 FQNEAQ (reference sequence). The CDR3 nucleotides read TGTGCCAGCAGCTTACAGGGCAGGGCGACAGATACGCAGTATTTT. The encoded protein is CASSLQGRATDTQYF. The variable domain in full, completed from reference TRBV7-9 and TRBJ2-3, reads DTGVSQNPRHKITKRGQNVTFRCDPISEHNRLYWYRQTLGQGPEFLTYFQNEAQLEKSRLLSDRFSAERPKGSFSTLEIQRTEQGDSAMYLCASSLQGRATDTQYFGPGTRLTVL.

J is TRBJ2-1 and V is TRBV28; 9 positions match TRBD2. Unmatched junction bases numbered 1, after V lost 2 bases and J lost 2 bases. CDR1 is MDHEN and CDR2 is SYDVKM in the germline V gene. There are 15 residues in the CDR3. CDR3 sequence: CASSLPSGTYNEQFF. The CDR3 DNA reads as TGTGCCAGCAGTTTACCTAGCGGGACCTACAATGAGCAGTTCTTC.

The genes are TRBV5-1 and TRBJ2-7; 8 bases map to TRBD1. Germline CDR1 SGHRS, CDR2 YFSETQ. CDR3 length equals 14 residues. With 4 bases clipped from V and 2 bases from J, the junction kept 5 bases outside the gene matches. For the CDR3, the DNA is TGCGCCAGCAGCGGGGGACAGGCCACCTACGAGCAGTACTTC. As protein: CASSGGQATYEQYF.

The chain has TRBV4-1 and TRBJ2-7; D is possibly TRBD2 (6 bases). From germline, CDR1 is MGHRA and CDR2 YSYEKL. There are 13 residues in the CDR3. The V gene lost 4 bases and the J gene lost 2 bases, with 9 bases spanning the gap. Written as DNA, the CDR3 is TGCGCCAGCAGCCGCGGGGCAGCCTACGAGCAGTACTTC. This sequence encodes CASSRGAAYEQYF.

The gene calls are TRBV6-1 and TRBJ1-2; 7 bases are a match to TRBD1. Germline V gene lookup returns CDR1 MNHNS and CDR2 SASEGT. This CDR3 contains 13 residues. The V and J ends lost 6 bases and 4 bases, in that order; junction bases with no gene match: 5. The CDR3 protein is CASRGGQFYGYTF. Written as DNA, the CDR3 is TGTGCCAGCAGGGGGGGACAGTTCTATGGCTACACCTTC.

This chain uses TRBV9 with TRBJ1-2; 11 bases are shared with TRBD1. Germline loops: CDR1 SGDLS, CDR2 YYNGEE. CDR3 size: 17 residues. With 4 bases clipped from V and 4 bases from J, the junction kept 12 bases outside the gene matches. The CDR3 loop reads CASSIGTGGNLVYGYTF. The DNA for the CDR3 is TGTGCCAGCAGCATAGGGACAGGGGGAAACTTGGTCTATGGCTACACCTTC.

This sequence joins TRBV9 and TRBJ1-2, with 8 bases matching TRBD1. Per germline, CDR1 SGDLS and CDR2 YYNGEE. This CDR3 contains 15 residues. Germline trimming cut 6 bases from V and 4 bases from J; bases unmatched to any gene: 11. CDR3 coding DNA: TGTGCCAGCACCCCCACGGACAGGGAGATCTATGGCTACACCTTC. Amino acids: CASTPTDREIYGYTF.

J is TRBJ1-4 and V is TRBV7-2; possibly TRBD1 for D (5 bases). V lost 1 base to trimming and J lost 0 bases, with 18 bases between them. There are 19 residues in the CDR3. The germline CDR1 and CDR2 sequences are SGHTA and FQGNSA. The CDR3 coding sequence is TGTGCCAGCAGCTTAGGGATCGGCAGGGCCTATCCAACTAATGAAAAACTGTTTTTT. Protein: CASSLGIGRAYPTNEKLFF.

The chain uses TRBV7-9 and TRBJ2-1, with TRBD2 identical over 9 bases. Germline V gene lookup returns CDR1 SEHNR and CDR2 FQNEAQ (reference sequence). J lost 0 bases, V lost 5 bases, and 5 bases had no gene match. The length of the CDR3 is 16 residues. The CDR3 reads CASSPPSGTSYNEQFF. The DNA for the CDR3 is TGTGCCAGCAGCCCCCCTAGCGGGACCTCCTACAATGAGCAGTTCTTC.

The chain couples TRBV5-4 to TRBJ1-3; D gene ambiguous. Germline CDR1 SGHNT, CDR2 YYREEE (reference sequence). Trimming removed 6 bases at V and 0 bases at J, with 7 bases between. The CDR3 loop spans 13 amino acids. The CDR3 nucleotides are TGTGCCAGCAAAGAGGGCTCTGGAAACACCATATATTTT. Residues: CASKEGSGNTIYF. Full variable domain (remainder filled in from reference TRBV5-4 and TRBJ1-3): ETGVTQSPTHLIKTRGQQVTLRCSSQSGHNTVSWYQQALGQGPQFIFQYYREEENGRGNFPPRFSGLQFPNYSSELNVNALELDDSALYLCASKEGSGNTIYFGEGSWLTVV.

CDR3 amino acids: CATSRGAGTNTGELFF. The CDR3 DNA is TGTGCCACCAGCAGGGGGGCGGGCACGAACACCGGGGAGCTGTTTTTT. The rearrangement links TRBV15 to TRBJ2-2; possible D gene TRBD1, 6 bases. V shed 3 bases and J shed 0 bases, with 11 bases lying between them. Germline V gives CDR1 LNHNV, CDR2 YYDKDF (reference sequence). CDR3 length: 16 amino acids.